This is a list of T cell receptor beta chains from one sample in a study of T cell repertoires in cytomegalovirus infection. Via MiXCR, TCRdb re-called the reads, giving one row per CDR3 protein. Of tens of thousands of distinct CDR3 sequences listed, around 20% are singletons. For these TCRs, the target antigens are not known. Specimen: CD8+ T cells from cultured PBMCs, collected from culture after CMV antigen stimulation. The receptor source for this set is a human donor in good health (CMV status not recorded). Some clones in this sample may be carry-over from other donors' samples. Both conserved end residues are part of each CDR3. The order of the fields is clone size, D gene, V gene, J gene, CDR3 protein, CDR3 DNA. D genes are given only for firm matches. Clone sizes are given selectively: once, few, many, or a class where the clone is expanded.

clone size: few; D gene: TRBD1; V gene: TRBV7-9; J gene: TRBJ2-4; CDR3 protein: CASSAGTDRNIQYF; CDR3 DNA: TGTGCCAGCAGCGCCGGGACAGATAGGAACATTCAGTACTTC
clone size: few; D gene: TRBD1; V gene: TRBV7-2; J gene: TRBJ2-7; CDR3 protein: CASRLFVGQGANEQYF; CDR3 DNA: TGTGCCAGCAGATTATTCGTTGGGCAGGGGGCAAACGAGCAGTACTTC
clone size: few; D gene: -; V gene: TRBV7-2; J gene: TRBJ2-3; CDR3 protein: CASSLVGGGPDTQYF; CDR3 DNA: TGTGCCAGCAGCTTAGTGGGTGGGGGACCAGATACGCAGTATTTT
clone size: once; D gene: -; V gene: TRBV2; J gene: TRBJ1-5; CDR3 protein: CASSEVRGPQHF; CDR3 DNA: TGTGCCAGCAGTGAAGTTCGAGGGCCCCAGCATTTT
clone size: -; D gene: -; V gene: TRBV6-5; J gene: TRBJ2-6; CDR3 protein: CASSYSGTGANVLTF; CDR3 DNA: TGTGCCAGCAGTTACTCAGGGACTGGGGCCAACGTCCTGACTTTC
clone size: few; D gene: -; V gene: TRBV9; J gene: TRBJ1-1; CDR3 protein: CASSVSFGGPTEAFF; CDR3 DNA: TGTGCCAGCAGCGTAAGTTTTGGGGGTCCCACTGAAGCTTTCTTT
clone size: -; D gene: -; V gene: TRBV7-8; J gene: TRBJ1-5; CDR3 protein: CASSPAGAQPQHF; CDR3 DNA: TGTGCCAGCAGCCCAGCGGGTGCTCAGCCCCAGCATTTT
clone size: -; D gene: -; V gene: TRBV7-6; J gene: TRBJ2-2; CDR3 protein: CASREGAGELFF; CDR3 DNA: TGTGCCAGCAGGGAGGGGGCCGGGGAGCTGTTTTTT
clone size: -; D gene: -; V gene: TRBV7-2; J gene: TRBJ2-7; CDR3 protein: CASSLDGQKPPYEQYF; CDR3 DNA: TGTGCCAGCAGCTTAGATGGCCAGAAACCCCCCTACGAGCAGTACTTC
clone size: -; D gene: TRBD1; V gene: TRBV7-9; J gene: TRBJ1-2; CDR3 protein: CASSSRQGNYGYTF; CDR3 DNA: TGTGCCAGCAGCTCTAGACAGGGAAACTATGGCTACACCTTC
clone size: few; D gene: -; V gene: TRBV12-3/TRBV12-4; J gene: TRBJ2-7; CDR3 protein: CASTQGGGGAYFYEQYF; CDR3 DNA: TGTGCCAGCACTCAAGGAGGGGGAGGTGCCTATTTCTACGAGCAGTACTTC
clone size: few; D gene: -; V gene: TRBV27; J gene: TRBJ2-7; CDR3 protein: CASSRGRGLYEQYF; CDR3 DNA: TGTGCCAGCAGTAGGGGCAGGGGACTCTACGAGCAGTACTTC
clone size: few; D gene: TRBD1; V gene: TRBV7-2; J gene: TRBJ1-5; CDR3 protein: CASSLTGGSNQPQHF; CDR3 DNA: TGTGCCAGCAGTCTCACAGGGGGAAGCAATCAGCCCCAGCATTTT
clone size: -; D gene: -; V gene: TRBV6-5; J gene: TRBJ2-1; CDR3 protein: CATLASSSMRNEQFF; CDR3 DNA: TGTGCCACCCTAGCGAGTTCATCGATGAGGAATGAGCAGTTCTTC
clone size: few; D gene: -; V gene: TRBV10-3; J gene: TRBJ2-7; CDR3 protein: CAISEPSWDYEQYF; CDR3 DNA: TGTGCCATCAGTGAGCCCTCATGGGACTACGAGCAGTACTTC
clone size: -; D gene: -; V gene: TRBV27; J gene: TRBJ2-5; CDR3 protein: CASAVTGLETQYF; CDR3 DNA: TGTGCCAGCGCGGTCACAGGGTTAGAGACCCAGTACTTC
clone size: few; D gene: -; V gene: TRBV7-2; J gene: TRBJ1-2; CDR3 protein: CASSGREGVYYGYTF; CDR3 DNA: TGTGCCAGCAGCGGGAGGGAGGGCGTGTACTATGGCTACACCTTC
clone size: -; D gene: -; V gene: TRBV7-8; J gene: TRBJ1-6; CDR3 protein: CASSLGFNNSPLHF; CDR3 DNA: TGTGCCAGCAGCTTAGGTTTCAATAATTCACCCCTCCACTTT
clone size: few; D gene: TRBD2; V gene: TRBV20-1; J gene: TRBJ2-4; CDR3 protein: CSARALERGLAKNIQYF; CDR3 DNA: TGCAGTGCTAGGGCCCTAGAGCGGGGGTTAGCCAAAAACATTCAGTACTTC
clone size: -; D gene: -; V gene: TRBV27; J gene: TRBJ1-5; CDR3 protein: CASTRGGGNQPQHF; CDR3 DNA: TGTGCCAGCACGCGAGGGGGAGGCAATCAGCCCCAGCATTTT
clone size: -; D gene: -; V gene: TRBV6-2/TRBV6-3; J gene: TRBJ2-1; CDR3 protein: CASSHIPRDEQFF; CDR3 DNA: TGTGCCAGCAGTCATATTCCGAGGGATGAGCAGTTCTTC
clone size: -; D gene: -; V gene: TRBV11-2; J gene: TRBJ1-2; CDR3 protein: CASSRLGRALRGYTF; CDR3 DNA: TGTGCCAGCAGCCGACTGGGCAGGGCGCTGCGTGGCTACACCTTC
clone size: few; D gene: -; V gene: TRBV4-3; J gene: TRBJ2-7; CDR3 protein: CASSQAVTYEQYF; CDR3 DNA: TGCGCCAGCAGCCAGGCAGTTACCTACGAGCAGTACTTC
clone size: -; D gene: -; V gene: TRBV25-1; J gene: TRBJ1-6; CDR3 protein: CASSEYISSYNSPLHF; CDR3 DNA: TGTGCCAGCAGTGAATATATTAGCTCCTATAATTCACCCCTCCACTTT
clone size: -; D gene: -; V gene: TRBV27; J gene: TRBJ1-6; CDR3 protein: CASTPTGFFSPLHF; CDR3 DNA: TGTGCCAGCACTCCGACGGGTTTCTTTTCACCCCTCCACTTT
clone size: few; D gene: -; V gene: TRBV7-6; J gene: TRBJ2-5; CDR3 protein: CASSPPTVGQLHLETQYF; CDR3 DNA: TGTGCCAGCAGCCCCCCTACCGTGGGGCAGCTGCACCTAGAGACCCAGTACTTC
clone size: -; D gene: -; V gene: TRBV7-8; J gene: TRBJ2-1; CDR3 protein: CASSLGLAYEQFF; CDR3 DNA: TGTGCCAGCAGCTTAGGGCTAGCGTATGAGCAGTTCTTC
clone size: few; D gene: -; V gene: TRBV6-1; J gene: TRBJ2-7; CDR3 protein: CASSSLIYEQYF; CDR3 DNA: TGTGCCAGCAGTTCCCTCATATACGAGCAGTACTTC
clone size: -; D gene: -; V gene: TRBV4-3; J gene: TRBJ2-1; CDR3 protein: CASSQDPGAGGNEQFF; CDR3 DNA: TGCGCCAGCAGCCAAGATCCCGGGGCGGGTGGGAATGAGCAGTTCTTC
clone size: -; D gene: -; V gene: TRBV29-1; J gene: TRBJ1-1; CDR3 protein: CSVEEGTTEAFF; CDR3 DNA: TGCAGCGTTGAAGAGGGGACCACTGAAGCTTTCTTT
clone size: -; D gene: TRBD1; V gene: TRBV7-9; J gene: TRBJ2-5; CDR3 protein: CASSHPTGGFQETQYF; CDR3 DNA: TGTGCCAGCAGCCACCCGACAGGGGGCTTCCAAGAGACCCAGTACTTC
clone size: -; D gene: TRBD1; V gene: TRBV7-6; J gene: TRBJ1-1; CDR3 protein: CASSLVQGRNTEAFF; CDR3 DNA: TGTGCCAGCAGCTTAGTACAGGGGCGGAACACTGAAGCTTTCTTT
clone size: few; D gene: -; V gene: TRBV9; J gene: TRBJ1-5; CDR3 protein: CASSAAGSNQPQHF; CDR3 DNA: TGTGCCAGCAGCGCAGCGGGTAGCAATCAGCCCCAGCATTTT
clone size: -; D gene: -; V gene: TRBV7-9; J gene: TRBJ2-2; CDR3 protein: CASSLAGALRTGELFF; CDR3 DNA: TGTGCCAGCAGCTTAGCAGGGGCATTGCGCACCGGGGAGCTGTTTTTT
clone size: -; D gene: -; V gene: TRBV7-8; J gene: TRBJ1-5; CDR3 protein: CASSSQDFNQPQHF; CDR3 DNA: TGTGCCAGCAGCTCTCAGGACTTCAATCAGCCCCAGCATTTT
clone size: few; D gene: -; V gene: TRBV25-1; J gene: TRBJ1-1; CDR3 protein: CASSVGYNTEAFF; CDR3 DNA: TGTGCCAGCAGTGTGGGATATAACACTGAAGCTTTCTTT
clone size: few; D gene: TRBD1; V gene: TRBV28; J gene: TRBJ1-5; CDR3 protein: CASSHGQVSDQPQHF; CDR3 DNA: TGTGCCAGCAGCCACGGACAGGTTTCAGATCAGCCCCAGCATTTT
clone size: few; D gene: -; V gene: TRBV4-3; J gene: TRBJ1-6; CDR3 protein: CASSQESPEINSPLHF; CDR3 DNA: TGCGCCAGCAGCCAAGAAAGCCCTGAGATTAATTCACCCCTCCACTTT
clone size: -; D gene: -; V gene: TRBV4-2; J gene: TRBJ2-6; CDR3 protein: CASSQDASSSGANGLTF; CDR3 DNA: TGTGCCAGCAGCCAAGATGCTAGCAGCTCTGGGGCCAACGGCCTGACTTTC
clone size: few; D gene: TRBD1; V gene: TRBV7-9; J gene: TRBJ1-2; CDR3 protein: CASSGTPGQKPNYGYTF; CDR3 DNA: TGTGCCAGCAGCGGAACGCCGGGACAGAAACCAAACTATGGCTACACCTTC
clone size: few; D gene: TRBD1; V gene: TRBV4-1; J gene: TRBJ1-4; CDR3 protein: CASSQYDRVGWDTGEKLFF; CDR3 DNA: TGCGCCAGCAGCCAGTACGACAGGGTTGGGTGGGATACTGGTGAAAAACTGTTTTTT